The 5 T cell receptor beta chains below all came from one sample that was sequenced in a study of vaccination and CD4 T cells after COVID-19. Indicated treatment: roughly 10-day PBMC culture with coronavirus spike peptide pools or control peptides (ViraFEST assay). These receptors' antigens are unknown. Oncomine TCR Beta short-read sequencing was applied to DNA from cultured CD4+ T cells. TCRdb re-derived calls from the PCR reads in MiXCR, one entry per CDR3 protein. The sample includes about 25,000 distinct CDR3 sequences, approximately 49% of them seen just once. The sequenced sample was CD4+ T cells from blood, cultured in vitro. Source of these receptors: a human donor who had recovered from COVID-19.

V and J are TRBV2 and TRBJ2-5; D is undetermined. This CDR3 spans 13 amino acids. Trimming pared 3 bases from V and 5 bases from J, leaving 10 bases between. Germline V lookup: CDR1 SNHLY, CDR2 FYNNEI. CDR3 nucleotide sequence: TGTGCCAGCAGTGAGTCGCGTTGGGAGACCCAGTACTTC. This codes for CASSESRWETQYF.

This chain uses TRBV6-1 with TRBJ1-1; TRBD1 aligns across 8 bases. This CDR3 spans 14 amino acids. The germline V gene has CDR1 MNHNS and CDR2 SASEGT. V lost 5 bases to trimming and J lost 2 bases; unmatched junction nucleotides: 4. The CDR3 DNA is TGTGCCAGCAGTAACGGACAGGGTAACACTGAAGCTTTCTTT. It encodes CASSNGQGNTEAFF.

This clonotype was seen a handful of times. This chain's CDR3 is CSARPPGGSNQPQHF. In nucleotides, the CDR3 is TGCAGTGCTAGGCCCCCCGGGGGGAGCAATCAGCCCCAGCATTTT. The chain has TRBV20-1 and TRBJ1-5; D is perhaps TRBD1 (5 bases). CDR3 size: 15 residues. CDR1 is DFQATT, CDR2 SNEGSKA, per germline (reference sequence). Trimming cost V 3 bases and J 1 base, with 13 bases left between them.

This chain connects TRBV25-1 to TRBJ2-5; perhaps TRBD2 as D (7 bases). CDR1 and CDR2 (germline): MGHDK, SYGVNS. V was shortened by 1 base and J by 4 bases, with 13 bases between the two germline ends. The CDR3 sequence is 15 residues long. This CDR3 is CASSESLGGRETQYF. CDR3 DNA: TGTGCCAGCAGTGAATCTCTGGGGGGGCGAGAGACCCAGTACTTC.

This sequence joins TRBV5-1 and TRBJ1-1; D might be TRBD1 (6 bases). The CDR3 sequence is 14 residues long. Germline V gene sequence: CDR1 SGHRS, CDR2 YFSETQ. Trimming left V 0 bases short and J 7 bases short, with 13 bases between. CDR3 DNA sequence: TGCGCCAGCAGCTTGGGCTATCAGGGGATTGAAGCTTTCTTT. Translation gives CASSLGYQGIEAFF.